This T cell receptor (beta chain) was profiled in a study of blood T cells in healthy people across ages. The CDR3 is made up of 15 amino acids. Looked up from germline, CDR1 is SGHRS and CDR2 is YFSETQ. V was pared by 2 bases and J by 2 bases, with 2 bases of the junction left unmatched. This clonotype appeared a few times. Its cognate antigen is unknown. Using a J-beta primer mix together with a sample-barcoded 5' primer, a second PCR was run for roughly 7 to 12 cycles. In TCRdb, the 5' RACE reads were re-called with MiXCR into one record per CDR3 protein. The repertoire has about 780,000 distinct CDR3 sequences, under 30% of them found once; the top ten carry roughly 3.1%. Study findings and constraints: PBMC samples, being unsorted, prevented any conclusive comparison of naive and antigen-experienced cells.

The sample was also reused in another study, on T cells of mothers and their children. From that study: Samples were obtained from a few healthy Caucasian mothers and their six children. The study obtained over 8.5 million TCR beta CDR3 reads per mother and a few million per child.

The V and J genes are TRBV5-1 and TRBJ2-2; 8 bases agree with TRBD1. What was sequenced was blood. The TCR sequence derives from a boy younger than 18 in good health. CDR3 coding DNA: TGCGCCAGCAGCTTCGCAGGGGGCAACACCGGGGAGCTGTTTTTT. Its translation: CASSFAGGNTGELFF.